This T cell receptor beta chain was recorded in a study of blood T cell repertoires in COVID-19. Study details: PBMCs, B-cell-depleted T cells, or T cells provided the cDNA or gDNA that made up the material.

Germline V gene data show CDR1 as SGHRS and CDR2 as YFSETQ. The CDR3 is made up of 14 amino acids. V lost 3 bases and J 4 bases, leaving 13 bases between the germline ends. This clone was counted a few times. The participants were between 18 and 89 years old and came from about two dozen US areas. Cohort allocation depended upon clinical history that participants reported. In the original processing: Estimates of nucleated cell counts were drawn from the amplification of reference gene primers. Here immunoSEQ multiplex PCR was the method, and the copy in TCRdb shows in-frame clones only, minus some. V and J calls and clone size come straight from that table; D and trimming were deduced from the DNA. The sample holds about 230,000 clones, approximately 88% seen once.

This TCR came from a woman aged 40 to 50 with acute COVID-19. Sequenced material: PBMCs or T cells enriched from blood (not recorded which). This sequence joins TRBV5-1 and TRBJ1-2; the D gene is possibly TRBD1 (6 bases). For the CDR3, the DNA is TGCGCCAGCAGCTGGAACAGGGAGGGCTATGGCTACACCTTC. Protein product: CASSWNREGYGYTF.